The sample holds a few counts of the clone carrying this T cell receptor beta chain. Its antigen is as yet unknown. This sample was included in a study of CD8 T cells in ankylosing spondylitis. Notes on the study in general: There was a TCR beta motif, made of several highly homologous variants, that appeared characteristic of ankylosing spondylitis blood. Existing reports had already noted some motif variants in reactive arthritis synovial fluid and blood. Clones tied to disease were said to be significantly enriched in matched ankylosing spondylitis synovial fluid.

V gave up 1 base and J gave up 6 bases; unmatched junction bases: 8. The CDR3 covers 15 residues. Germline CDR1 and CDR2: SQVTM and ANQGSEA. Quantitative 5'-RACE with molecular barcodes was used to make the TCR beta libraries. MiXCR, run by TCRdb on the 5' RACE reads, gives a single entry per CDR3 protein. The repertoire includes about 340,000 distinct CDR3 sequences, roughly 20% of them detected once, and about an eighth sits in the top ten. The gene calls are TRBV29-1 and TRBJ2-1; 8 bases agree with TRBD1. Sequenced sample: blood, either unsorted or a sorted T cell fraction (not recorded which). This TCR came from a male donor with ankylosing spondylitis or in good health (not recorded which). DNA of the CDR3: TGCAGCGTTGAAGGCCGACAGGGGACCGGCAATGAGCAGTTCTTC. Translated, it gives CSVEGRQGTGNEQFF.